These 5 T cell receptor beta chains share one sample of origin, sequenced in a study of cytomegalovirus exposure and HLA in healthy donors. In the PCR, 60 Vbeta and 13 Jbeta primers were used. The method was immunoSEQ multiplex PCR; TCRdb's version includes in-frame clones alone and lacks a portion of them. The sample includes approximately 140,000 clones, around 80% seen only once; the top ten take 1.5% to 2.5%. Sequenced sample: PBMCs. These receptors all stem from a woman in her thirties or forties in good health and CMV-seronegative.

This chain links TRBV28 with TRBJ2-3, with TRBD2 identical over 7 bases. V lost 5 bases, J lost 5 bases, and 7 bases stayed unmatched. The germline V gene encodes CDR1 MDHEN and CDR2 SYDVKM. The CDR3 has 14 residues. The CDR3 bases are TGTGCCAGCAGTCCCCCCGGACTAGGAGATACGCAGTATTTT. It translates to CASSPPGLGDTQYF.

This chain links TRBV6-1 with TRBJ2-7; TRBD1 agrees at 10 bases. The CDR3 runs 15 residues. Looked up from germline, CDR1 is MNHNS and CDR2 is SASEGT. J was trimmed by 6 bases and V by 11 bases; bases with no gene match: 16. DNA for the CDR3: TGTGCCGGCCATACTGCCGGGACAGGGGCTTTCGAGCAGTACTTC. This gives the protein CAGHTAGTGAFEQYF.

The V gene is TRBV15, the J gene TRBJ2-7; D possibly corresponds to TRBD2 (6 bases). The CDR3 consists of 15 residues. From germline, CDR1 is LNHNV and CDR2 YYDKDF (reference sequence). V was trimmed by 6 bases and J by 0 bases, leaving 15 bases between them. The CDR3 sequence is CATSEHLANSYEQYF. The DNA of the CDR3 is TGTGCCACCAGTGAACACCTAGCGAACTCCTACGAGCAGTACTTC.

Here the CDR3 reads CASSLASGSSSGNTIYF. DNA of the CDR3: TGTGCCAGCAGCTTAGCTAGTGGGAGTTCCTCTGGAAACACCATATATTTT. The chain recombines TRBV7-2 with TRBJ1-3; the D is unclear. The CDR3 has 17 amino acids. Trimming stripped 0 bases from V and 0 bases from J, with 12 bases between. Germline CDR1 SGHTA, CDR2 FQGNSA.

Points on this clone: Other DNA sequences in the same sample also yield this CDR3. The chain is built from TRBV5-1 and TRBJ1-1; D possibly corresponds to TRBD1 (5 bases). This CDR3 spans 13 amino acids. Germline values: CDR1 SGHRS, CDR2 YFSETQ. Trimming removed 4 bases at V and 10 bases at J, with 17 bases between. The CDR3 loop is CASSTGGGESAFF. CDR3 sequence (DNA): TGCGCCAGCAGCACAGGTGGGGGGGAGTCAGCTTTCTTT.